Presented here are 17 T cell receptor beta chains from one specimen sequenced in a study of lymphopenia after photon versus proton radiotherapy. Clones were read by immunoSEQ multiplex PCR, and TCRdb kept only the in-frame ones, dropping some. The sample holds about 19,000 clones, over 80% seen once. The sequencing here drew on peripheral blood, taken from a patient treated with photon-based radiotherapy. The receptors derive from a man aged 60 to 69 with pancreatic cancer.

Worth noting for this clone: Other DNA sequences in this specimen translate into the identical CDR3. The chain has TRBV4-1 and TRBJ1-5; D is perhaps TRBD1 (5 bases). The germline V gene has CDR1 MGHRA and CDR2 YSYEKL. V lost 4 bases to trimming and J lost 4 bases, with 17 bases between them. The CDR3 sequence is 16 residues long. The chain's CDR3 is CASSPGIRGRNQPQHF. The CDR3 nucleotides are TGCGCCAGCAGCCCAGGGATCAGAGGGCGGAATCAGCCCCAGCATTTT.

This rearrangement joins TRBV10-3 to TRBJ2-3, with TRBD2 as a possible D gene (5 bases). Germline CDR1 and CDR2: ENHRY and SYGVKD. CDR3 size: 16 residues. Trimming took 6 bases from V and 3 from J, leaving 19 bases between them. The DNA for the CDR3 is TGTGCCATCAGGGGTAGGACCGGGGTAGGTACAGATACGCAGTATTTT. Amino acids: CAIRGRTGVGTDTQYF.

This clone appeared a few times. The chain uses TRBV2 and TRBJ2-7, with 13 bases matching TRBD2. Losses at the gene ends were 8 bases for V and 6 bases for J; bases not matched to a gene: 16. This CDR3 contains 17 residues. Looked up from germline, CDR1 is SNHLY and CDR2 is FYNNEI. The CDR3 DNA is TGTGCCAGCCTCGGCGAGGGACTAGCGGGGAAAGGGGTCGAGCAGTACTTC. Protein: CASLGEGLAGKGVEQYF.

The chain combines TRBV4-3 with TRBJ2-3, with a tentative D call TRBD2 (5 bases). The germline CDR1 and CDR2 sequences are LGHNA and YSLEER. V lost 4 bases and J lost 0, with 14 bases in between. The CDR3 covers 16 residues. The CDR3 DNA is TGCGCCAGCAGCCCAACCCCGGGAACCAGCACAGATACGCAGTATTTT. This gives the protein CASSPTPGTSTDTQYF.

V is TRBV9 and J is TRBJ2-7; TRBD1 agrees at 7 bases. Germline V gives CDR1 SGDLS, CDR2 YYNGEE. The length of the CDR3 is 14 residues. Germline trimming cut 0 bases from V and 1 base from J; bases unmatched to any gene: 1. The CDR3, as DNA: TGTGCCAGCAGCGTAGAGGGGGCGTCCTACGAGCAGTACTTC. Amino acids: CASSVEGASYEQYF. The full variable domain, completed using reference TRBV9 and TRBJ2-7, is DSGVTQTPKHLITATGQRVTLRCSPRSGDLSVYWYQQSLDQGLQFLIQYYNGEERAKGNILERFSAQQFPDLHSELNLSSLELGDSALYFCASSVEGASYEQYFGPGTRLTVT.

The gene calls are TRBV9 and TRBJ1-1, with 7 bases identical to TRBD1. After removal of 4 bases from V and 1 base from J, the junction contained 7 bases not matched to a gene. Germline lookup yields CDR1 SGDLS and CDR2 YYNGEE. The CDR3 covers 15 residues. The CDR3 DNA is TGTGCCAGCAGCCCGCAAGGGGGCAGGAACACTGAAGCTTTCTTT. This sequence encodes CASSPQGGRNTEAFF.

V usage is TRBV27 and J usage is TRBJ2-2; 8 nucleotides line up with TRBD2. The CDR3 covers 15 residues. The germline gives CDR1 MNHEY, CDR2 SMNVEV (reference sequence). V shed 8 bases and J 4 bases; nucleotides not matched to a gene: 9. The CDR3 coding sequence is TGTGCCAGCCGCCCCCGGGAGGGGGTCACCGGGGAGCTGTTTTTT. Its protein is CASRPREGVTGELFF.

About this clone itself: The same CDR3 also results from other DNA sequences found in this sample. This chain uses TRBV6-6 with TRBJ2-3; unclear D gene. The ends were cut back, 9 bases at V and 0 bases at J, with 4 bases in the middle. Germline lookup yields CDR1 MNHNY and CDR2 SVGAGI (reference sequence). This CDR3 region has 11 residues. CDR3 nucleotides: TGTGCCAGTAGTAGCACAGATACGCAGTATTTT. It encodes CASSSTDTQYF.

The chain links TRBV18 to TRBJ2-5, with D maybe TRBD2 (5 bases). Trimming took 1 base from V and 1 from J, leaving 7 bases between them. Germline CDR1 KGHSH, CDR2 LQKENI. The CDR3 totals 14 residues. The CDR3 here is CASSPQRAQETQYF. CDR3 sequence (DNA): TGTGCCAGCTCACCACAGAGGGCCCAAGAGACCCAGTACTTC.

J is TRBJ2-7 and V is TRBV29-1; TRBD2 agrees at 7 bases. Losses at the gene ends were 3 bases for V and 4 bases for J; bases not matched to a gene: 15. This CDR3 has 16 amino acids. Per the germline V gene, CDR1 is SQVTM and CDR2 is ANQGSEA. As DNA, the CDR3 is TGCAGCGTTGAGGCCTCCCAGGCGGGGCGGGGGTACGAGCAGTACTTC. Protein sequence: CSVEASQAGRGYEQYF.

The chain employs TRBV4-1 and TRBJ1-1, with D possibly being TRBD1 (5 bases). Germline V gene data show CDR1 as MGHRA and CDR2 as YSYEKL. Trimming stripped 6 bases from V and 8 bases from J, with 19 bases between. The CDR3 length is 14 residues. CDR3 nucleotide sequence: TGCGCCAGCAGGGGCGTGGGGGTCGCAGGAGAAGCTTTCTTT. Translation: CASRGVGVAGEAFF.

The rearrangement uses TRBV30 and TRBJ1-6, with D unclear. In germline, CDR1 is GTSNPN, CDR2 SVGIG (reference sequence). There are 12 residues in the CDR3. This CDR3 is CAQGRTNSPLHF. The CDR3 DNA reads TGTGCACAAGGCAGAACTAATTCACCCCTCCACTTT.

This clone was seen a few times. The rearrangement uses TRBV5-6 and TRBJ1-1, with D unresolved. V dropped 1 base and J dropped 1 base, with 2 bases sitting between them. The CDR3 is made up of 12 amino acids. Germline CDR1 reads SGHDT; CDR2 reads YYEEEE. The chain's CDR3 is CASSLTNTEAFF. The CDR3 DNA reads TGTGCCAGCAGCTTGACGAACACTGAAGCTTTCTTT.

V gene TRBV7-2 combines with J gene TRBJ2-2; D gene uncertain. The V end was cut by 4 bases, the J end by 3 bases, with 9 bases between. There are 14 residues in the CDR3. Germline CDR1 and CDR2: SGHTA and FQGNSA. This CDR3 reads CASSSTVHTGELFF. DNA of the CDR3: TGTGCCAGCAGCTCAACCGTCCACACCGGGGAGCTGTTTTTT. The full variable domain, in which reference TRBV7-2 and TRBJ2-2 provide the parts outside the CDR3, is GAGVSQSPSNKVTEKGKDVELRCDPISGHTALYWYRQSLGQGLEFLIYFQGNSAPDKSGLPSDRFSAERTGGSVSTLTIQRTQQEDSAVYLCASSSTVHTGELFFGEGSRLTVL.

V usage is TRBV27 and J usage is TRBJ2-1; D possibly corresponds to TRBD2 (7 bases). V gave up 8 bases and J gave up 6 bases, with 23 bases separating them. Germline V gene sequence: CDR1 MNHEY, CDR2 SMNVEV (reference sequence). The CDR3 runs 16 residues. This CDR3 reads CASWRGGQERANEQFF. The CDR3 DNA reads as TGTGCCAGCTGGAGGGGGGGTCAAGAGAGGGCCAATGAGCAGTTCTTC.

V gene TRBV19 combines with J gene TRBJ1-3; D unclear. V shed 6 bases and J shed 4 bases, with 16 bases lying between them. The germline V gene has CDR1 LNHDA and CDR2 SQIVND (reference sequence). CDR3 size: 15 residues. The CDR3 is CASRNGPVIGNTIYF. The CDR3 DNA is TGTGCCAGTAGGAACGGGCCGGTGATAGGAAACACCATATATTTT.

The V gene is TRBV7-9, the J gene TRBJ2-1; 9 bases fit TRBD1. The trim removed 4 bases at V and 2 bases at J, leaving 3 bases unmatched. Germline V lookup: CDR1 SEHNR, CDR2 FQNEAQ (reference sequence). The CDR3 length is 15 residues. CDR3 in amino acids: CASSYRDRAYNEQFF. The CDR3 coding sequence is TGTGCCAGCAGCTACCGGGACAGGGCCTACAATGAGCAGTTCTTC. The full variable domain, rest sourced from reference TRBV7-9 and TRBJ2-1, is DTGVSQNPRHKITKRGQNVTFRCDPISEHNRLYWYRQTLGQGPEFLTYFQNEAQLEKSRLLSDRFSAERPKGSFSTLEIQRTEQGDSAMYLCASSYRDRAYNEQFFGPGTRLTVL.